These 29 T cell receptor beta chains came from one sample sequenced in a study of cytomegalovirus exposure and HLA in healthy donors. The PCR ran on 60 Vbeta and 13 Jbeta primers. The protocol was immunoSEQ multiplex PCR, while the TCRdb copy is restricted to in-frame clones and leaves out a portion. This sample has under 200,000 clones, with 68% found just once. Sequencing used PBMCs. The receptors were gathered from a woman aged 40 to 50 in good health and CMV-seropositive.

This chain links TRBV9 with TRBJ1-2; 7 nucleotides agree with TRBD1. Germline V gives CDR1 SGDLS, CDR2 YYNGEE. The CDR3 has 15 residues. The V gene end was trimmed by 4 bases and the J gene end by 5 bases; junction bases not matched to a gene: 11. In DNA, the CDR3 is TGTGCCAGCAGCACCCAATTCAGGGGGGAGTATGGCTACACCTTC. Protein: CASSTQFRGEYGYTF.

J is TRBJ2-5 and V is TRBV7-3; D is possibly TRBD2 (5 bases). The V gene's germline CDR1 is SGHTA and CDR2 FQGTGA. V lost 2 bases and J lost 2, with 9 bases in between. The CDR3 totals 14 residues. The CDR3 spells CASSLGGGQETQYF. In DNA form, the CDR3 reads TGTGCCAGCAGCTTAGGAGGAGGACAAGAGACCCAGTACTTC.

This clone appeared a few times. The V and J genes are TRBV5-6 and TRBJ1-2; no definite D call. The CDR3 consists of 13 residues. Trimming cost V 2 bases and J 4 bases, with 9 bases left between them. Germline V lookup: CDR1 SGHDT, CDR2 YYEEEE. The CDR3 reads CASSLLTGYGYTF. The CDR3 nucleotides are TGTGCCAGCAGCTTATTGACTGGCTATGGCTACACCTTC.

The chain uses TRBV6-1 and TRBJ2-5; a weak D match, TRBD1 (5 bases). The DNA end is more similar to TRBJ2-7, so the J call may be wrong. Germline V gene data show CDR1 as MNHNS and CDR2 as SASEGT. The CDR3 extends over 15 amino acids. The CDR3 bases are TGTGCCAGCAGGCGTGATCAGGGAACCTCCTACGAGCAGTACTTC. This codes for CASRRDQGTSYEQYF.

The chain carries TRBV5-4 and TRBJ2-7; tentative D call: TRBD1 (6 bases). CDR3 length equals 15 residues. Trimming cost V 4 bases and J 3 bases, with 17 bases left between them. Germline-derived CDR1 and CDR2 are SGHNT and YYREEE (reference sequence). The CDR3 bases are TGTGCCAGCAGCCAAGATAGGGGGTCCCTCTACGAGCAGTACTTC. Protein sequence: CASSQDRGSLYEQYF.

The rearrangement uses TRBV7-8 and TRBJ1-5; 7 bases are a match to TRBD1. This CDR3 has 14 residues. In germline, CDR1 is SGHVS, CDR2 FQNEAQ. V lost 5 bases to trimming and J lost 4 bases; unmatched junction nucleotides: 5. CDR3 sequence: CASSHRGLNQPQHF. CDR3 nucleotides: TGTGCCAGCAGCCACAGGGGACTTAATCAGCCCCAGCATTTT.

The V gene is TRBV16, the J gene TRBJ1-4; D uncertain. CDR1 and CDR2 from the germline V gene are KGHSY and FQNENV. The CDR3 covers 14 residues. The V end lost 0 bases, the J end lost 4 bases, and 6 bases lay between the germline ends. The CDR3 nucleotides read TGTGCCAGCAGCCAATCTGGCCTTAATGAAAAACTGTTTTTT. Its protein is CASSQSGLNEKLFF.

The rearrangement joins TRBV27 to TRBJ1-5; 11 bases map to TRBD1. The CDR3 is made up of 16 amino acids. Trimming cost V 2 bases and J 4 bases; bases outside gene matches: 4. Germline-derived CDR1 and CDR2 are MNHEY and SMNVEV (reference sequence). The CDR3 sequence: CASSLVGTGGNQPQHF. CDR3 bases: TGTGCCAGCAGTTTAGTGGGGACAGGGGGAAATCAGCCCCAGCATTTT.

The chain uses TRBV12-5 and TRBJ1-6; D unclear. CDR3 length: 16 residues. V lost 0 bases and J 7 bases, leaving 13 bases between the germline ends. CDR1 LGHNT and CDR2 FRNRAP come from the germline V gene. The CDR3 spells CASGLVPRPGNSPLHF. CDR3 DNA sequence: TGTGCTAGTGGTTTGGTACCCCGTCCTGGCAATTCACCCCTCCACTTT.

This clone was detected once. The rearrangement links TRBV20-1 to TRBJ2-7; a possible D gene is TRBD2 (5 bases). Germline CDR1 is DFQATT and CDR2 is SNEGSKA (reference sequence). The CDR3 loop spans 11 amino acids. The V end was cut by 5 bases, the J end by 3 bases, with 8 bases between. The CDR3 region is CSAGGGYEQYF. Written as DNA, the CDR3 is TGCAGTGCTGGTGGAGGCTACGAGCAGTACTTC.

This clone was counted a few times. The chain joins TRBV20-1 to TRBJ1-2; D unresolved. There are 10 residues in the CDR3. V shed 6 bases and J shed 7 bases, with 9 bases lying between them. The germline gives CDR1 DFQATT, CDR2 SNEGSKA (reference sequence). Here the CDR3 DNA reads TGCAGTGCGCCTCTAGGTGGCTACACCTTC. Translating gives CSAPLGGYTF.

The chain joins TRBV4-1 to TRBJ2-3; a weak D match, TRBD2 (5 bases). The V end lost 0 bases, the J end lost 1 base, and 11 bases lay between the germline ends. Germline-derived CDR1 and CDR2 are MGHRA and YSYEKL. This CDR3 contains 16 residues. CDR3 nucleotides: TGCGCCAGCAGCCAAGATCAAGGGCGGGGCACAGATACGCAGTATTTT. The encoded protein is CASSQDQGRGTDTQYF.

The chain carries TRBV28 and TRBJ2-7; 11 bases fit TRBD1. The CDR3 spans 14 residues. The germline V gene has CDR1 MDHEN and CDR2 SYDVKM. V lost 7 bases, J lost 4 bases, and 6 bases stayed unmatched. CDR3 bases: TGTGCCAGCAACCCGGGACAGGGGGTATACGAGCAGTACTTC. Residues: CASNPGQGVYEQYF.

This clone was picked up a small number of times. The same CDR3 can be traced to other DNA sequences in this sample. The V and J genes are TRBV10-3 and TRBJ2-5; the match to TRBD2 covers 11 bases. The closer fit of TRBJ2-7 to the DNA end suggests the J call may be wrong. The CDR3 extends over 15 amino acids. The germline CDR1 and CDR2 sequences are ENHRY and SYGVKD. CDR3 in amino acids: CAISESSGGAHEQYF. The CDR3 DNA follows: TGTGCCATCAGTGAGTCTAGCGGGGGGGCACACGAGCAGTACTTC.

This clone was observed a few times. The chain recombines TRBV9 with TRBJ1-6, with D perhaps matching TRBD1 (6 bases). The V end lost 4 bases, the J end lost 9 bases, and 20 bases lay between the germline ends. The length of the CDR3 is 16 residues. Germline-derived CDR1 and CDR2 are SGDLS and YYNGEE. DNA for the CDR3: TGTGCCAGCAGCCCTCGATCGTGGCAGGGGAGTTCACCCCTCCACTTT. Translation gives CASSPRSWQGSSPLHF.

V and J are TRBV7-3 and TRBJ2-1; 8 nucleotides align to TRBD2. Germline V gene data show CDR1 as SGHTA and CDR2 as FQGTGA. CDR3 length equals 16 residues. V was clipped by 3 bases and J by 1 base; unmatched bases: 5. CDR3 sequence reads: CASSLLSGGSYNEQFF. The CDR3 DNA reads TGTGCCAGCAGCTTGTTGTCGGGGGGGTCCTACAATGAGCAGTTCTTC.

This clone was counted a few times. Here the CDR3 DNA reads TGTGCCAGCAGCCACAGGGGGCTTGGCGAGACCCAGTACTTC. Translating gives CASSHRGLGETQYF. The V call is TRBV7-2, the J call TRBJ2-5; 9 bases are a match to TRBD1. The V gene's germline CDR1 is SGHTA and CDR2 FQGNSA. V was pared by 5 bases and J by 5 bases, with 6 bases of the junction left unmatched. CDR3 length: 14 amino acids.

This clone occurred a few times. The chain uses TRBV5-6 and TRBJ2-7, with D tentatively TRBD1 (5 bases). Between the trimmed V and J ends, which lost 4 bases and 3 bases, there was a span of 20 bases. In germline, CDR1 is SGHDT, CDR2 YYEEEE. The CDR3 has 16 residues. CDR3 DNA: TGTGCCAGCAGCGGGGCCGGATATGACGGCCGCTACGAGCAGTACTTC. Its protein is CASSGAGYDGRYEQYF.

The CDR3: CASSAASGNQGDTQYF. For the CDR3, the DNA is TGTGCCAGCAGTGCCGCTAGCGGGAATCAGGGAGATACGCAGTATTTT. The J gene is TRBJ2-3, the V gene TRBV6-1, with 9 positions matching TRBD2. The germline V gene encodes CDR1 MNHNS and CDR2 SASEGT. With V trimmed by 4 bases and J by 5 bases, 10 bases remained unmatched. The CDR3 sequence is 16 residues long.

Comments on this clone: The germline gene is not matched at one end of the junction; a read error may be the cause. The V call is TRBV2, the J call TRBJ1-5, with TRBD1 identical over 7 bases. The CDR3 is 13 amino acids. Germline values: CDR1 SNHLY, CDR2 FYNNEI. CDR3 DNA: TGTGCCAGCAGTATAGGGGGCAATCAGCCCCAGAATTTT. It encodes CASSIGGNQPQNF.

This chain connects TRBV9 to TRBJ1-5; D unresolved. The germline CDR1 and CDR2 sequences are SGDLS and YYNGEE. With 2 bases removed from V and 4 bases from J, the gap between germline ends came to 22 bases. CDR3 size: 18 residues. CDR3 DNA: TGTGCCAGCAGCGTCCCCCCGGGGAGGCAGTGGGTTAATCAGCCCCAGCATTTT. Amino acids: CASSVPPGRQWVNQPQHF.

The rearrangement uses TRBV4-3 and TRBJ1-2, with TRBD1 as a possible D gene (5 bases). Trimming took 1 base from V and 7 from J, leaving 16 bases between them. CDR3 length equals 15 residues. Germline loops: CDR1 LGHNA, CDR2 YSLEER. CDR3 sequence reads: CASSQGFGGRGGYTF. CDR3 nucleotide sequence: TGCGCCAGCAGCCAAGGGTTCGGGGGACGGGGTGGCTACACCTTC.

The gene calls are TRBV5-6 and TRBJ2-7; the D gene is possibly TRBD1 (6 bases). This CDR3 comprises 14 residues. The germline gives CDR1 SGHDT, CDR2 YYEEEE. V was shortened by 3 bases and J by 1 base, with 11 bases between the two germline ends. The CDR3: CASSSTGFSYEQYF. The CDR3 DNA sequence: TGTGCCAGCAGCTCAACAGGGTTTTCCTACGAGCAGTACTTC.

This chain joins TRBV6-6 and TRBJ1-5, with D unclear. The CDR3 sequence is 14 residues long. Germline lookup yields CDR1 MNHNY and CDR2 SVGAGI (reference sequence). Trimming cost V 6 bases and J 5 bases, with 14 bases left between them. The CDR3 loop reads CASRRLNEDQPQHF. The CDR3 coding sequence is TGTGCCAGCAGGCGGCTTAACGAGGATCAGCCCCAGCATTTT.

The chain combines TRBV7-9 with TRBJ2-3, with TRBD1 identical over 9 bases. The germline gives CDR1 SEHNR, CDR2 FQNEAQ (reference sequence). The CDR3 sequence is 15 residues long. After removal of 2 bases from V and 3 bases from J, the junction contained 3 bases not matched to a gene. The chain's CDR3 is CASSLRDRGTDTQYF. DNA of the CDR3: TGTGCCAGCAGCTTACGCGACAGGGGGACAGATACGCAGTATTTT.

This sequence joins TRBV28 and TRBJ2-3; D unclear. Germline CDR1 is MDHEN and CDR2 is SYDVKM. The length of the CDR3 is 12 residues. V lost 3 bases to trimming and J lost 3 bases, with 4 bases between them. Here the CDR3 DNA reads TGTGCCAGCAGTTTGCGGACAGATACGCAGTATTTT. Amino acid sequence: CASSLRTDTQYF.

The J gene is TRBJ1-2, the V gene TRBV19; no definite D call. The V gene lost 6 bases and the J gene lost 2 bases, with 13 bases spanning the gap. The CDR3 covers 14 residues. Germline CDR1 LNHDA, CDR2 SQIVND (reference sequence). The CDR3 DNA reads as TGTGCCAGTAGCCCTGAAGTAGCGAACTATGGCTACACCTTC. Protein: CASSPEVANYGYTF.

The V gene is TRBV6-5, the J gene TRBJ1-5, with TRBD1 identical over 10 bases. CDR3 length: 13 amino acids. V was clipped by 7 bases and J by 7 bases; unmatched bases: 4. CDR1 is MNHEY, CDR2 SVGAGI, per germline. In nucleotides, the CDR3 is TGTGCCAGCAAAGGGACAGGGGACCAGCCCCAGCATTTT. Amino acid sequence: CASKGTGDQPQHF.

This clone has only a few counts. The chain uses TRBV18 and TRBJ1-5, with 8 bases fitting TRBD1. This CDR3 region has 15 residues. The V segment lost 2 bases and the J segment 8 bases; nucleotides outside the gene matches: 8. Germline V CDR1 and CDR2: KGHSH, LQKENI. The CDR3 DNA reads TGTGCCAGCTCACCATTCGGATCAGGGGGCGAGCCCCAGCATTTT. Translation: CASSPFGSGGEPQHF.